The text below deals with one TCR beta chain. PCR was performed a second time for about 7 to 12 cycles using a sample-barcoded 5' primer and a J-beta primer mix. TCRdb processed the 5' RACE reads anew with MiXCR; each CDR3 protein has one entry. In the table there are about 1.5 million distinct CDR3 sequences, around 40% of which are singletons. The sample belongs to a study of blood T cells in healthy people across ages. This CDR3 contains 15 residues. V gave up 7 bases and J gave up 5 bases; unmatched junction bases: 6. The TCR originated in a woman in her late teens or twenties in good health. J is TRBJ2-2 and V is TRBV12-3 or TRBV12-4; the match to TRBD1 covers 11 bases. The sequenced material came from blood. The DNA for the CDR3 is TGTGCCAGCACCCACCGGGACAGGGGGACCGGGGAGCTGTTTTTT. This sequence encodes CASTHRDRGTGELFF.